This entry lists 6 T cell receptor beta chains sequenced from one sample in a study of blood T cell repertoires in COVID-19. Sequenced by immunoSEQ multiplex PCR; TCRdb stores in-frame clones only, minus some. The repertoire holds around 140,000 clones, with 80% to 90% as singletons. The sample comprised peripheral blood. Every receptor here comes from a woman in her 50s with acute or convalescent COVID-19.

This sequence joins TRBV5-1 and TRBJ2-7, with D possibly being TRBD1 (5 bases). The length of the CDR3 is 15 residues. V was cut by 0 bases and J by 6 bases, with 16 bases left in between. Germline CDR1 is SGHRS and CDR2 is YFSETQ. CDR3 bases: TGCGCCAGCAGCTTGGTTCTAGGGGAAGGAAGCGAGCAGTACTTC. Translation gives CASSLVLGEGSEQYF.

The chain is built from TRBV19 and TRBJ1-1; D possibly corresponds to TRBD1 (5 bases). Germline V gene sequence: CDR1 LNHDA, CDR2 SQIVND (reference sequence). Between the trimmed V and J ends, which lost 2 bases and 6 bases, there was a span of 13 bases. This CDR3 has 14 amino acids. CDR3: CASSISPQGPEAFF. The CDR3, as DNA: TGTGCCAGTAGTATAAGCCCTCAGGGTCCTGAAGCTTTCTTT.

The V gene is TRBV28, the J gene TRBJ2-5; D gene uncertain. V lost 3 bases and J lost 0, with 8 bases in between. CDR1 MDHEN and CDR2 SYDVKM come from the germline V gene. The CDR3 length is 14 residues. The CDR3 loop reads CASSFAGYQETQYF. In nucleotides, the CDR3 is TGTGCCAGCAGTTTCGCCGGGTACCAAGAGACCCAGTACTTC.

V gene TRBV19 combines with J gene TRBJ2-7; 11 bases are a match to TRBD1. Germline V lookup: CDR1 LNHDA, CDR2 SQIVND (reference sequence). This CDR3 has 16 residues. J lost 2 bases, V lost 5 bases, and 8 bases had no gene match. For the CDR3, the DNA is TGTGCCAGTAGTCCAGGACGGGGACAGGGGGCCTACGAGCAGTACTTC. Amino acid sequence: CASSPGRGQGAYEQYF.

This chain connects TRBV4-2 to TRBJ1-2, with a possible D match to TRBD1 (6 bases). Germline V gene data show CDR1 as LGHNA and CDR2 as YNFKEQ. The CDR3 is 17 residues long. Trimming took 1 base from V and 4 from J, leaving 19 bases between them. The CDR3 nucleotides read TGTGCCAGCAGCCAAGGCGATGCAGGGGCCGACCCCTATGGCTACACCTTC. Protein: CASSQGDAGADPYGYTF.

This chain joins TRBV13 and TRBJ2-7, with 14 bases fitting TRBD2. V lost 5 bases to trimming and J lost 1 base; unmatched junction nucleotides: 10. This CDR3 spans 18 amino acids. Germline CDR1 and CDR2: PRHDT and FYEKMQ (reference sequence). DNA for the CDR3: TGTGCCAGCAGCCCTTTACAACGACTAGCGGGGGGGTCCTACGAGCAGTACTTC. This codes for CASSPLQRLAGGSYEQYF. Combining the CDR3 with reference TRBV13 and TRBJ2-7 gives the whole variable domain AAGVIQSPRHLIKEKRETATLKCYPIPRHDTVYWYQQGPGQDPQFLISFYEKMQSDKGSIPDRFSAQQFSDYHSELNMSSLELGDSALYFCASSPLQRLAGGSYEQYFGPGTRLTVT.